This T cell receptor (beta chain) was observed in a study of T-cell reconstitution after alpha-beta-depleted transplantation in children. This clonotype was recorded at least ten times. Unique molecular identifiers were built into the TCRbeta library. TCRdb ran MiXCR on the PCR reads and lists one entry per CDR3 protein. Among approximately 520,000 distinct CDR3 sequences listed, approximately 10% were seen once. The sequence derives from a female patient aged 2 to 10 who had a stem cell transplant for aplastic anemia, so the T cells may come from the graft donor. This material consisted of PBMCs, mostly from graft donor cells, taken 180 days after TCRalphabeta/CD19-depleted stem cell transplant.

The CDR3 here is CASSWRQGAVAFF. The DNA of the CDR3 is TGTGCCAGCAGTTGGAGACAGGGGGCGGTAGCTTTCTTT. The V gene is TRBV12-3 or TRBV12-4, the J gene TRBJ1-1; 10 bases are a match to TRBD1. V trimming: 4 bases; J trimming: 10 bases; junction bases outside the gene matches: 6. CDR3 length equals 13 residues.